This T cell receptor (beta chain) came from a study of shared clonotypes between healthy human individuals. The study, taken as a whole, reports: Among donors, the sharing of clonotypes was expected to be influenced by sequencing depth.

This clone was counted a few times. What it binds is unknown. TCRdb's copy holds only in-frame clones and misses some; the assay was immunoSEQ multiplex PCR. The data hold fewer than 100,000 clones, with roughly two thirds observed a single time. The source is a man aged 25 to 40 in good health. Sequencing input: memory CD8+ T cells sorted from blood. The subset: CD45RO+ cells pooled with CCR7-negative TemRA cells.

The CDR3 bases are TGTGCCAGCAGGTCCGGGACAGCATACGAGCAGTACTTC. The encoded protein is CASRSGTAYEQYF. The chain combines TRBV28 with TRBJ2-7, with 7 nucleotides matching TRBD1. The trim removed 6 bases at V and 4 bases at J, leaving 6 bases unmatched. CDR1 is MDHEN, CDR2 SYDVKM, per germline. CDR3 length equals 13 residues.